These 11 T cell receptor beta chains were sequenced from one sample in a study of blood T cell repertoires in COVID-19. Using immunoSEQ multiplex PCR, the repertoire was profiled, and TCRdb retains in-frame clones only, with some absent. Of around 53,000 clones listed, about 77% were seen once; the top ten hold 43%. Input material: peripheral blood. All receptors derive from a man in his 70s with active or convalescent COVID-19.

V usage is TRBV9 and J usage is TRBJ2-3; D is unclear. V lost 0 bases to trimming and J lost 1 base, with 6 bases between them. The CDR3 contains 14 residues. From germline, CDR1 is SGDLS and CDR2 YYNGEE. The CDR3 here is CASSVAVGTDTQYF. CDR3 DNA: TGTGCCAGCAGCGTAGCAGTGGGCACAGATACGCAGTATTTT.

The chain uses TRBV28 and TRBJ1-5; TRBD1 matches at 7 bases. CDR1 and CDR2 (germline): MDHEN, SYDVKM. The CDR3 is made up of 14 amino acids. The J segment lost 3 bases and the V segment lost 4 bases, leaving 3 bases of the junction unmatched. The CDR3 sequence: CASSSGGDNQPQHF. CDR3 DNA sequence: TGTGCCAGCAGTTCAGGGGGAGACAATCAGCCCCAGCATTTT.

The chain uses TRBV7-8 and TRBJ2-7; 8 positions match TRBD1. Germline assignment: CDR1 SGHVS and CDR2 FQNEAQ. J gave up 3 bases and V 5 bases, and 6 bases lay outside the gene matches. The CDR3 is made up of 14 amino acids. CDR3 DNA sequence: TGTGCCAGCAGCACAAGGACAGGGTACTACGAGCAGTACTTC. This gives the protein CASSTRTGYYEQYF.

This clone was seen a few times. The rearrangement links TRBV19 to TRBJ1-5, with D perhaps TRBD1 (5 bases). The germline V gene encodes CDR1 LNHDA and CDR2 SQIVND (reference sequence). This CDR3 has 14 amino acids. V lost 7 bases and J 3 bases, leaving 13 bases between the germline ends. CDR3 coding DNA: TGTGCCAGTAAGCAGGGACTGAACAATCAGCCCCAGCATTTT. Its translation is CASKQGLNNQPQHF. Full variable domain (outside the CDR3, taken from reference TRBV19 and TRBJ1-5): DGGITQSPKYLFRKEGQNVTLSCEQNLNHDAMYWYRQDPGQGLRLIYYSQIVNDFQKGDIAEGYSVSREKKESFPLTVTSAQKNPTAFYLCASKQGLNNQPQHFGDGTRLSIL.

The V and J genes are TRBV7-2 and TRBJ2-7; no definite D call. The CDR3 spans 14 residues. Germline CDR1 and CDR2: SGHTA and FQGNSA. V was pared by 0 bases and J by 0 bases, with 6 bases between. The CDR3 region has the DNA TGTGCCAGCAGCTTAGCCAGGAACTCCTACGAGCAGTACTTC. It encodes CASSLARNSYEQYF.

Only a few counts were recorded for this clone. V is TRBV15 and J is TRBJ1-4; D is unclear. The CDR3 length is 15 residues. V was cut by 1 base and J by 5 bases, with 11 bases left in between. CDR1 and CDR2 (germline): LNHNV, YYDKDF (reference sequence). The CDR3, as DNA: TGTGCCACCAGCAGAGCTTCGGAGGACAATGAAAAACTGTTTTTT. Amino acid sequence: CATSRASEDNEKLFF.

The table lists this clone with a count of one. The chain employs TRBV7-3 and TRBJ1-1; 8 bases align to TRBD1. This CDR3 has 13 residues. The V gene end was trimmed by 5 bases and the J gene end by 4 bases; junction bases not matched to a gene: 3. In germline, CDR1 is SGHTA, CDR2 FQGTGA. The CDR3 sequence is CASSPDRVTEAFF. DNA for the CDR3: TGTGCCAGCAGCCCGGACAGGGTCACTGAAGCTTTCTTT.

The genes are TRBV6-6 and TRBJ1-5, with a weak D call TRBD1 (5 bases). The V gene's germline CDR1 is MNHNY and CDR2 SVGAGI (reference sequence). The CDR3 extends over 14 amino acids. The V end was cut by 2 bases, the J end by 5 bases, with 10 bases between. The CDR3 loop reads CASSYTGDHQPQHF. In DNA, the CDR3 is TGTGCCAGCAGTTACACGGGGGACCATCAGCCCCAGCATTTT.

The CDR3 nucleotides are TGTGCCAGCAGACCAGGGGGCGCATACAATGAGCAGTTCTTC. As protein: CASRPGGAYNEQFF. J is TRBJ2-1 and V is TRBV6-5; 8 bases match TRBD1. The trim removed 6 bases at V and 4 bases at J, leaving 5 bases unmatched. This CDR3 is built from 14 residues. The germline V gene encodes CDR1 MNHEY and CDR2 SVGAGI.

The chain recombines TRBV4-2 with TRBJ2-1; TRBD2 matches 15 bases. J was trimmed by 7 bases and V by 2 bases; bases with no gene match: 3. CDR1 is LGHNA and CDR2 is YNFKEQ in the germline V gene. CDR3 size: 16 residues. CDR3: CASSQRTSGRVNEQFF. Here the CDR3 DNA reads TGTGCCAGCAGCCAAAGGACTAGCGGGAGGGTAAATGAGCAGTTCTTC.

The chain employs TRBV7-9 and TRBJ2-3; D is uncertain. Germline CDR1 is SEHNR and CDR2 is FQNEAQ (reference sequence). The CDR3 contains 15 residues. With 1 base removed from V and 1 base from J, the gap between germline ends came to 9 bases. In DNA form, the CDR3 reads TGTGCCAGCAGCTTAGTACAAACCGGCACAGATACGCAGTATTTT. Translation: CASSLVQTGTDTQYF.